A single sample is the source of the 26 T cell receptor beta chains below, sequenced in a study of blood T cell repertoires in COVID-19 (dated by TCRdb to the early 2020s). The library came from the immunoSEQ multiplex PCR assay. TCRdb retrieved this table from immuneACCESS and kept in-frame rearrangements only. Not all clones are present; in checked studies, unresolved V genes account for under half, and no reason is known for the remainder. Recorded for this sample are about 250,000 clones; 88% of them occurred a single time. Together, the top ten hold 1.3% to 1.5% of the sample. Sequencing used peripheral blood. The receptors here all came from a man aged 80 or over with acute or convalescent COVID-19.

Here the CDR3 reads CASSPSQGLLETQYF. The CDR3 bases are TGTGCCAGCAGCCCTTCACAGGGTTTATTGGAGACCCAGTACTTC. This sequence joins TRBV16 and TRBJ2-5, with D perhaps TRBD1 (6 bases). V was cut by 4 bases and J by 5 bases, with 17 bases left in between. The CDR3 consists of 15 residues. Per germline, CDR1 KGHSY and CDR2 FQNENV.

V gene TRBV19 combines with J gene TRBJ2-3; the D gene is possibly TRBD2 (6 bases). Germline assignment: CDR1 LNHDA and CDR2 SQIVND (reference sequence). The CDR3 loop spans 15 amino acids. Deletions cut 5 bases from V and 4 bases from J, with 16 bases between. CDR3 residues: CASSDKAGRADTQYF. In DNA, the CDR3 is TGTGCCAGTAGTGACAAAGCGGGTAGGGCAGATACGCAGTATTTT.

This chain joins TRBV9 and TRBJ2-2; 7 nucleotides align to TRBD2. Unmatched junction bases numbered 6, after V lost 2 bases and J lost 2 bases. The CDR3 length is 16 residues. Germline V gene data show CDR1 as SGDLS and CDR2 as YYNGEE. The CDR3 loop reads CASSVSSGANTGELFF. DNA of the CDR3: TGTGCCAGCAGCGTTAGCAGCGGGGCAAACACCGGGGAGCTGTTTTTT.

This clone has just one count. The CDR3 spells CASSYGGEWYEQYF. CDR3 in DNA: TGTGCCAGCAGCTACGGAGGGGAGTGGTACGAGCAGTACTTC. V is TRBV6-5 and J is TRBJ2-7; D may be TRBD2 (6 bases). The CDR3 spans 14 residues. V was cut by 6 bases and J by 4 bases, with 16 bases left in between. CDR1 is MNHEY, CDR2 SVGAGI, per germline.

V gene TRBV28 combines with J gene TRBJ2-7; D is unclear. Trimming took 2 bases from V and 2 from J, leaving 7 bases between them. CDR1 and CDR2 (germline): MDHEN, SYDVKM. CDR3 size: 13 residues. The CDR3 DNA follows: TGTGCCAGCAGTTTAGCGCTAGCCTACGAGCAGTACTTC. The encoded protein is CASSLALAYEQYF.

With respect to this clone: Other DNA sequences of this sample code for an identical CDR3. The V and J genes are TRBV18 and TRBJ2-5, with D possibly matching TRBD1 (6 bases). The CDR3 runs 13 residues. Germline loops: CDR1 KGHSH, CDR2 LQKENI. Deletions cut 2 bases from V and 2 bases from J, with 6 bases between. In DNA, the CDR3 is TGTGCCAGCTCACCAGGACAGCAAGAGACCCAGTACTTC. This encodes CASSPGQQETQYF.

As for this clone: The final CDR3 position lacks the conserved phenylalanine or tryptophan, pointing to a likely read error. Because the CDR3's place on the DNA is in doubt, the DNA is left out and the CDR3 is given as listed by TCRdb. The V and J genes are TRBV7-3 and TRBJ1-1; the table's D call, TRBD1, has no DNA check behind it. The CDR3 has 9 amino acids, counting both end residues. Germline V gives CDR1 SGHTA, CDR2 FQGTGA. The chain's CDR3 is CASSSGQGV.

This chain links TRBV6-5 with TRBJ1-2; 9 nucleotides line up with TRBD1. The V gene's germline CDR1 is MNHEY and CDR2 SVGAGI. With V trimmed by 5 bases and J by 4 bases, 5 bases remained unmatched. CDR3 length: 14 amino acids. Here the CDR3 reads CASSPGTGSYGYTF. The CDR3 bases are TGTGCCAGCAGTCCCGGGACAGGGAGCTATGGCTACACCTTC.

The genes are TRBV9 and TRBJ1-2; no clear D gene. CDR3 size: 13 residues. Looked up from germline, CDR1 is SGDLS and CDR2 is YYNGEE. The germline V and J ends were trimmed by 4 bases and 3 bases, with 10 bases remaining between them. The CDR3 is CASSTRAYYGYTF. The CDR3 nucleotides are TGTGCCAGCAGCACCCGAGCATACTATGGCTACACCTTC.

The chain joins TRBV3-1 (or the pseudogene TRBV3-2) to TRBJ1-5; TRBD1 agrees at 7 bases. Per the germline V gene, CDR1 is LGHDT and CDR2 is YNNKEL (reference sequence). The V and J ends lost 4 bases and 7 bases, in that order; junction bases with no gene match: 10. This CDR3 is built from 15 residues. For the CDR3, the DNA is TGTGCCAGCAGCCCGGGGACAGACATTGGGCAGCCCCAGCATTTT. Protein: CASSPGTDIGQPQHF.

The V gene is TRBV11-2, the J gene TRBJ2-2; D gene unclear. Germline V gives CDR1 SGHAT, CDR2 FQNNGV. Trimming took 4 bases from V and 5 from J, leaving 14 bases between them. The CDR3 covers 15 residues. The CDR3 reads CASSYLRLRTGELFF. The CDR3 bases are TGTGCCAGCAGCTACTTGAGGCTACGAACCGGGGAGCTGTTTTTT.

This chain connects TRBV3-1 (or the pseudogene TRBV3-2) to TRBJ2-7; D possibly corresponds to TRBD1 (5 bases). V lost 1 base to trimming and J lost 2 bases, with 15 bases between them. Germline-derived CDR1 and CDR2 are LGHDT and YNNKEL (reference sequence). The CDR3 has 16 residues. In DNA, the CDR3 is TGTGCCAGCAGCCAAGCGGCAGTTGGACAAGCCTACGAGCAGTACTTC. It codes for CASSQAAVGQAYEQYF.

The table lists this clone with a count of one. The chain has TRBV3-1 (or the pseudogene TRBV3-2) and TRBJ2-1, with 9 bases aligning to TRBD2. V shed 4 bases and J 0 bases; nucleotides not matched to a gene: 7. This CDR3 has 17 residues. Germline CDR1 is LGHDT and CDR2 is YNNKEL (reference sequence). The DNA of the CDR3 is TGTGCCAGCAGCCTAGGACTAGCGACCAGCTCCTACAATGAGCAGTTCTTC. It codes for CASSLGLATSSYNEQFF.

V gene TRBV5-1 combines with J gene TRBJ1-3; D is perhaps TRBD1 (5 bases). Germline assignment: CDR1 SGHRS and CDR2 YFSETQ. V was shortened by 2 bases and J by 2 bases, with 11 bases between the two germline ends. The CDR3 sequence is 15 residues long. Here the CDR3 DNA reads TGCGCCAGCAGCTTAGCCCAGGGTGCTGGAAACACCATATATTTT. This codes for CASSLAQGAGNTIYF.

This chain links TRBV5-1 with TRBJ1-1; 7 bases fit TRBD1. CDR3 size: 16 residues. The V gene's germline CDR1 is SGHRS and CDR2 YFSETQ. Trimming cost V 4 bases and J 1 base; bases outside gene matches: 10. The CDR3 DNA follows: TGCGCCAGCAGCCGGAGGACAGGTCGGGCGAACACTGAAGCTTTCTTT. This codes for CASSRRTGRANTEAFF.

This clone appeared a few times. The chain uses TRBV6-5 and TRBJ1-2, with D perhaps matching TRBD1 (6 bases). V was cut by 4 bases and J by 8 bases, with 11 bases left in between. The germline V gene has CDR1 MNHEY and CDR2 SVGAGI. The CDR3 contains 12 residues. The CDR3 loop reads CASSSDRRGYTF. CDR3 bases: TGTGCCAGCAGTTCAGACAGGAGGGGCTACACCTTC.

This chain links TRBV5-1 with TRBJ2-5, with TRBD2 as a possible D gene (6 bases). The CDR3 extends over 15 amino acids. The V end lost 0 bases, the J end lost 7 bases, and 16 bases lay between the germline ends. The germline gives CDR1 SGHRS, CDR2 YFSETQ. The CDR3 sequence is CASSLEGTPTGTQYF. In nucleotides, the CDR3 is TGCGCCAGCAGCTTGGAGGGGACTCCTACAGGGACCCAGTACTTC.

The CDR3 DNA reads TGTGCCAGCAGCCCGGGGGGTGTATCAGTGGGCTATGGCTACACCTTC. Its protein is CASSPGGVSVGYGYTF. The chain couples TRBV7-2 to TRBJ1-2; D possibly corresponds to TRBD1 (5 bases). V dropped 5 bases and J dropped 4 bases, with 20 bases sitting between them. This CDR3 is 16 amino acids long. CDR1 is SGHTA, CDR2 FQGNSA, per germline.

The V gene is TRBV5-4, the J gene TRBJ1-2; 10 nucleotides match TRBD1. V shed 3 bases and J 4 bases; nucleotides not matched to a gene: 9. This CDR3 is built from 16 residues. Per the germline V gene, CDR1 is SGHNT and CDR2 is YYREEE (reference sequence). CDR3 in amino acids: CASSSPGTGAGYGYTF. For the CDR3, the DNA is TGTGCCAGCAGCTCACCAGGGACAGGGGCGGGCTATGGCTACACCTTC.

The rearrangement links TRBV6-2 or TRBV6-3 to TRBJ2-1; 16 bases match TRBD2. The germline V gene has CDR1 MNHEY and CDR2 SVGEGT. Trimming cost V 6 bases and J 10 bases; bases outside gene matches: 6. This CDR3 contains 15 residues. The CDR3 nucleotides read TGTGCCAGCAGCGGGACTAGCGGGAGGGACATCGAGCAGTTCTTC. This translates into CASSGTSGRDIEQFF.

The CDR3 DNA follows: TGTGCCAGCTCACCTAATATGAACACTGAAGCTTTCTTT. Translation: CASSPNMNTEAFF. The V and J genes are TRBV18 and TRBJ1-1, with D unclear. V lost 3 bases and J 0 bases, leaving 5 bases between the germline ends. The CDR3 is made up of 13 amino acids. Germline V lookup: CDR1 KGHSH, CDR2 LQKENI.

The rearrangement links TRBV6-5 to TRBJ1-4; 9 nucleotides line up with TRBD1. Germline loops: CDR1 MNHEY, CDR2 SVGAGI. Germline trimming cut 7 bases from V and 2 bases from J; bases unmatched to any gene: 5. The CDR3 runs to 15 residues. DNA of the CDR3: TGTGCCAGCAAGGACAGGGGCGCTACTAATGAAAAACTGTTTTTT. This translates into CASKDRGATNEKLFF.

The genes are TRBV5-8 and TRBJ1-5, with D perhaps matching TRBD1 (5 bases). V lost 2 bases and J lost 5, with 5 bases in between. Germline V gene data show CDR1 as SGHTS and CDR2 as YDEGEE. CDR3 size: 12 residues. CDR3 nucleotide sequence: TGTGCCAGCAGCTTCAGGGATCAGCCCCAGCATTTT. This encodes CASSFRDQPQHF.

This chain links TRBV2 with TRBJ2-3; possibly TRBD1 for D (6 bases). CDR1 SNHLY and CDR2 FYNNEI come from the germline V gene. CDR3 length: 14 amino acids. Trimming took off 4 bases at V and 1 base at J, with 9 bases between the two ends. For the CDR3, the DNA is TGTGCCAGCAGTGTCGAGGGGGGCACAGATACGCAGTATTTT. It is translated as CASSVEGGTDTQYF.

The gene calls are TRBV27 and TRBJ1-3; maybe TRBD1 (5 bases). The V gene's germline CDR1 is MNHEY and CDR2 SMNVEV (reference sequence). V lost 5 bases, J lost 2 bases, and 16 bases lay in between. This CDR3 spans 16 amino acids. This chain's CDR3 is CASSPLRQGTGNTIYF. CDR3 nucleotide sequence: TGTGCCAGCAGTCCTCTGAGGCAGGGCACTGGAAACACCATATATTTT.

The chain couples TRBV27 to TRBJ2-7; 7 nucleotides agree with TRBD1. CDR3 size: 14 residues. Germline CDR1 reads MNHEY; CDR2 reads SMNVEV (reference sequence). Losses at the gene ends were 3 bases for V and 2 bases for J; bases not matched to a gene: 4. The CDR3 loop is CASSFNRGPYEQYF. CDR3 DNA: TGTGCCAGCAGTTTTAACAGGGGACCCTACGAGCAGTACTTC.